This TCR beta chain was documented in a study of T-cell reconstitution after alpha-beta-depleted transplantation in children. This clonotype was found a few times. A TCRbeta library incorporating unique molecular identifiers was prepared. Each CDR3 protein gets one entry after TCRdb re-called the PCR reads with MiXCR. Counted here are hundreds of thousands of distinct CDR3 sequences, around 12% occurring once; the ten biggest clones make up about 2.4%. Germline V gene sequence: CDR1 SGDLS, CDR2 YYNGEE. Trimming pared 0 bases from V and 0 bases from J, leaving 9 bases between. CDR3 size: 15 residues. Specimen: PBMCs from the stem cell graft donor, collected from the stem cell graft. The chain is built from TRBV9 and TRBJ2-5; weak D call: TRBD1 (5 bases). The sequence came from a human donor who donated a stem cell graft to a child with acute lymphoblastic leukemia. The CDR3 nucleotides are TGTGCCAGCAGCGTAGGGGCCAGGGACCAAGAGACCCAGTACTTC. Translating it yields CASSVGARDQETQYF. The full variable domain, in which reference TRBV9 and TRBJ2-5 provide the parts outside the CDR3, is DSGVTQTPKHLITATGQRVTLRCSPRSGDLSVYWYQQSLDQGLQFLIQYYNGEERAKGNILERFSAQQFPDLHSELNLSSLELGDSALYFCASSVGARDQETQYFGPGTRLLVL.